This is a list of T cell receptor beta chains from one sample in a study of post-analysis software for immune sequencing data. One entry per CDR3 protein, called by TCRdb with MiXCR from the PCR reads. The sample lists hundreds of thousands of distinct CDR3 sequences, more than 50% seen once, with around 11% in the top ten. Source material: blood. The receptors originated from a girl aged 2-15 years with multiple sclerosis. Both conserved end residues are part of each CDR3. D genes are given only for firm matches. Not every row has a clone size; where given, it reads once, few, many or a size class.

v_gene	abundance	j_gene	d_gene	CDR3nt	CDR3aa
TRBV20-1	-	TRBJ2-5	TRBD1	TGCAGTGCTAGTCCCAGGGGGCAGGAAGAGACCCAGTACTTC	CSASPRGQEETQYF
TRBV19	-	TRBJ2-5	-	TGTGCCACCCAGTCCCGCCGGGGGGCCCAAGAGACCCAGTACTTC	CATQSRRGAQETQYF
TRBV6-5	-	TRBJ1-4	-	TGTGCCAGCAGTACGGGTACAGGGAAGACTGAAAAACTGTTTTTT	CASSTGTGKTEKLFF
TRBV10-3	few	TRBJ1-5	TRBD1	TGTGCCATCAGTGAGGGACAGGGTGGGAATCAGCCCCAGCATTTT	CAISEGQGGNQPQHF
TRBV12-3/TRBV12-4	-	TRBJ2-1	-	TGTGCCAGCACCTCGGACTACAATGAGCAGTTCTTC	CASTSDYNEQFF
TRBV3-1	-	TRBJ2-6	TRBD1	TGTGCCAGCAGCCAATTCTTCGGACAGGGTCGAATGTCTGGGGCCAACGTCCTGACTTTC	CASSQFFGQGRMSGANVLTF
TRBV9	few	TRBJ2-5	TRBD2	TGTGCCAGCAGCGTATCCAGCGGGAGCCCCAAGACCCAGTACTTC	CASSVSSGSPKTQYF
TRBV6-6	few	TRBJ1-1	-	TGTGCCAGCAGTAACTACAGGGAATACACTGAAGCTTTCTTT	CASSNYREYTEAFF
TRBV6-1	-	TRBJ2-1	TRBD2	TGTGCCAGCTCCCTAACTAGCGGGATCCGGAATGAGCAGTTCTTC	CASSLTSGIRNEQFF
TRBV12-3/TRBV12-4	-	TRBJ2-5	-	TGTGCCAGCAGTTTTACCCTAATGGGAGAGACCCAGTACTTC	CASSFTLMGETQYF
TRBV18	-	TRBJ2-3	TRBD2	TGTGCCAGCTCACCAACTAGCGGGCGCCGCACAGATACGCAGTATTTT	CASSPTSGRRTDTQYF
TRBV4-1	-	TRBJ2-4	TRBD1	TGCGCCAGCAGCCATCTGGGGCCGTCAGGGGGAACCAAAAGCATTCAGTACTTC	CASSHLGPSGGTKSIQYF
TRBV27	-	TRBJ2-5	TRBD1	TGTGCCAGCAGTTTATTAGGGGGCGAGGAGACCCAGTACTTC	CASSLLGGEETQYF
TRBV7-2	-	TRBJ2-3	-	TGTGCCAGCAGCCTTGGACTATCTGGAGATACGCAGTATTTT	CASSLGLSGDTQYF
TRBV29-1	few	TRBJ1-1	-	TGCAGCCTAAGGGACGGGACGAACACTGAAGCTTTCTTT	CSLRDGTNTEAFF
TRBV5-1	-	TRBJ1-2	TRBD1	TGCGCCAGCAGCAGTACTGACAGGGGGTTTTCCTATGGCTACACCTTC	CASSSTDRGFSYGYTF
TRBV30	-	TRBJ2-2	-	TGTGCCTGGAGTGATGGTGGAAAGGGGGTGCTGTTTTTT	CAWSDGGKGVLFF
TRBV18	-	TRBJ2-4	-	TGTGCCAGCTCACGATCGGTAGAAAAAAACATTCAGTACTTC	CASSRSVEKNIQYF
TRBV7-9	-	TRBJ1-2	TRBD1	TGTGCCAGCAGCTTAGTAGGGGGCGCGGGCTATGGCTACACCTTC	CASSLVGGAGYGYTF
TRBV7-9	few	TRBJ2-1	TRBD2	TGTGCCAGCAGCTTAGGACTAGCGGGGGGATTCTCCTACAATGAGCAGTTCTTC	CASSLGLAGGFSYNEQFF
TRBV5-1	-	TRBJ2-1	-	TGCGCCAGCAGCTGGATACTAGCCCGCTACAATGAGCAGTTCTTC	CASSWILARYNEQFF
TRBV25-1	once	TRBJ2-3	TRBD1	TGTGCCAGCAGCCAAACGGGACAGCTGCAGTATTTT	CASSQTGQLQYF
TRBV20-1	few	TRBJ2-1	TRBD2	TGCAGTGCTACCCGAATAGCGGGAGGCGTCAAGCAGTTCTTC	CSATRIAGGVKQFF